Many counts were recorded for the clone carrying this TCR beta chain. Its antigen remains unknown. This record belongs to a study of early T cells in non-severe SARS-CoV-2 infection. The wider study: Sequencing of unsorted whole blood was done on bulk RNA, leaving chains unpaired. Study-level findings and limits: Private and CD4 specificities were missed by VDJdb matching, skewed to anti-spike CD8.

The TCR library protocol attached unique molecular identifiers to the individual cDNA molecules. MiXCR, run by TCRdb on the 5' RACE reads, gives a single entry per CDR3 protein. The data hold 28,000 or so distinct CDR3 sequences, with 6% to 7% observed a single time. CDR1 and CDR2 (germline): SEHNR, FQNEAQ (reference sequence). The CDR3 runs 17 residues. The V gene lost 5 bases and the J gene lost 6 bases, with 23 bases spanning the gap. The specimen sequenced was whole blood. The chain combines TRBV7-9 with TRBJ2-1; D is ambiguous. This clonotype was obtained from an adult who was a healthcare worker with PCR-confirmed SARS-CoV-2 infection or an uninfected control (not recorded which). CDR3 protein: CASSPLISPYPGNEQFF. CDR3 nucleotide sequence: TGTGCCAGCAGCCCACTTATATCCCCTTATCCGGGCAATGAGCAGTTCTTC.